The 26 T cell receptor beta chains below come from one sample, sequenced in a study of radiotherapy plus CTLA-4 blockade in lung cancer. Method: immunoSEQ multiplex PCR; TCRdb's copy keeps in-frame clones and lacks some. This table holds 80,000 to 95,000 clones, roughly 87% found once. Sequencing was performed on peripheral blood, taken from a patient treated with radiotherapy plus ipilimumab. These receptor sequences come from a human donor with non-small cell lung cancer who had stable disease on radiotherapy plus ipilimumab.

This chain links TRBV27 with TRBJ2-3, with TRBD1 matching over 9 bases. Germline lookup yields CDR1 MNHEY and CDR2 SMNVEV (reference sequence). Trimming at V came to 6 bases and at J to 4 bases, leaving 8 bases not matched to a gene. The CDR3 spans 15 residues. This CDR3 is CASRAQQGAADTQYF. The CDR3 DNA reads TGTGCCAGCAGAGCGCAACAGGGGGCCGCAGATACGCAGTATTTT.

On this clone itself: Other DNA sequences of this sample code for an identical CDR3. The chain carries TRBV5-4 and TRBJ2-5, with D unresolved. V was cut by 0 bases and J by 4 bases, with 13 bases left in between. The CDR3 has 15 residues. Looked up from germline, CDR1 is SGHNT and CDR2 is YYREEE (reference sequence). Written as DNA, the CDR3 is TGTGCCAGCAGCTTGGCCCCGGGTACGGGAGAGACCCAGTACTTC. Translated: CASSLAPGTGETQYF.

The rearrangement joins TRBV9 to TRBJ2-2; TRBD1 agrees at 9 bases. Germline CDR1 and CDR2: SGDLS and YYNGEE. The V segment lost 0 bases and the J segment 4 bases; nucleotides outside the gene matches: 7. The CDR3 contains 17 residues. CDR3 loop: CASSVAWGQGSTGELFF. As DNA, the CDR3 is TGTGCCAGCAGCGTAGCATGGGGACAGGGCAGCACCGGGGAGCTGTTTTTT.

This sequence joins TRBV4-1 and TRBJ1-1; weak D call: TRBD1 (6 bases). Germline CDR1 reads MGHRA; CDR2 reads YSYEKL. The CDR3 runs to 15 residues. V lost 1 base and J 5 bases, leaving 14 bases between the germline ends. The CDR3 DNA reads TGCGCCAGCAGCCAAGGGGTCGGGGGCGTAACTGAAGCTTTCTTT. Amino acid sequence: CASSQGVGGVTEAFF.

V usage is TRBV28 and J usage is TRBJ1-4; 8 nucleotides align to TRBD1. The V and J ends lost 2 bases and 9 bases, in that order; junction bases with no gene match: 2. The CDR3 runs 13 residues. CDR1 is MDHEN and CDR2 is SYDVKM in the germline V gene. The CDR3 DNA reads as TGTGCCAGCAGTTTACAGGGGGCGCAAAAACTGTTTTTT. Translated, it gives CASSLQGAQKLFF.

This sequence joins TRBV5-4 and TRBJ1-2; maybe TRBD1 (6 bases). This CDR3 is built from 14 residues. Per germline, CDR1 SGHNT and CDR2 YYREEE (reference sequence). Trimming removed 3 bases from V and 7 bases from J, with 16 bases in between. The chain's CDR3 is CASSWGAGSGGYTF. CDR3 sequence (DNA): TGTGCCAGCAGCTGGGGGGCAGGGAGTGGTGGCTACACCTTC.

This clone turned up a few times. This chain connects TRBV2 to TRBJ2-3; 9 bases line up with TRBD2. The CDR3 consists of 15 residues. Germline-derived CDR1 and CDR2 are SNHLY and FYNNEI. V shed 3 bases and J 7 bases; nucleotides not matched to a gene: 8. CDR3 in amino acids: CASSELAGEANTQYF. As DNA, the CDR3 is TGTGCCAGCAGTGAGTTAGCGGGAGAGGCGAATACGCAGTATTTT.

The chain is built from TRBV10-1 and TRBJ2-7; TRBD1 aligns across 10 bases. Germline V gene sequence: CDR1 WNHNN, CDR2 SYGVQD (reference sequence). The V and J ends lost 4 bases and 6 bases, in that order; junction bases with no gene match: 6. The CDR3 sequence is 14 residues long. The CDR3 reads CASSAGTGDREQYF. CDR3 DNA: TGCGCCAGCAGTGCCGGGACAGGGGATCGCGAGCAGTACTTC.

V is TRBV7-2 and J is TRBJ2-3; TRBD2 aligns across 10 bases. V was pared by 7 bases and J by 0 bases, with 13 bases of the junction left unmatched. Germline loops: CDR1 SGHTA, CDR2 FQGNSA. The CDR3 length is 18 residues. CDR3 nucleotides: TGTGCCAGCACTTACGGTGCCTTAGCGGGGGGAAGCACAGATACGCAGTATTTT. Encoded protein: CASTYGALAGGSTDTQYF.

The rearrangement uses TRBV19 and TRBJ2-5; D is perhaps TRBD1 (6 bases). Trimming left V 4 bases short and J 2 bases short, with 17 bases between. Germline CDR1 LNHDA, CDR2 SQIVND (reference sequence). CDR3 length: 16 residues. CDR3: CASSKKDRPLQETQYF. Written as DNA, the CDR3 is TGTGCCAGTAGTAAGAAGGACAGACCCTTACAAGAGACCCAGTACTTC. The full variable domain, with the rest looked up from reference TRBV19 and TRBJ2-5, is DGGITQSPKYLFRKEGQNVTLSCEQNLNHDAMYWYRQDPGQGLRLIYYSQIVNDFQKGDIAEGYSVSREKKESFPLTVTSAQKNPTAFYLCASSKKDRPLQETQYFGPGTRLLVL.

The rearrangement links TRBV6-4 to TRBJ1-1; D may be TRBD1 (5 bases). Germline values: CDR1 MRHNA, CDR2 SNTAGT. CDR3 length equals 14 residues. Trimming took off 6 bases at V and 4 bases at J, with 15 bases between the two ends. The CDR3 sequence: CASRSGLWSTEAFF. CDR3 coding DNA: TGTGCCAGCAGATCGGGACTTTGGAGCACTGAAGCTTTCTTT.

The rearrangement links TRBV5-6 to TRBJ2-5; 9 bases align to TRBD2. Germline V gene data show CDR1 as SGHDT and CDR2 as YYEEEE. V was pared by 0 bases and J by 5 bases, with 14 bases of the junction left unmatched. There are 18 residues in the CDR3. CDR3 nucleotides: TGTGCCAGCAGCTTGGTTGCTAGCGGGATATCGGGCGGGGAGACCCAGTACTTC. It translates to CASSLVASGISGGETQYF.

V usage is TRBV28 and J usage is TRBJ1-2, with D perhaps TRBD1 (5 bases). The CDR3 runs to 15 residues. Germline V gene sequence: CDR1 MDHEN, CDR2 SYDVKM. V lost 1 base, J lost 3 bases, and 12 bases lay in between. The CDR3 DNA reads as TGTGCCAGCAGTTTATTACTTGGGGGGGACTATGGCTACACCTTC. This sequence encodes CASSLLLGGDYGYTF.

The V call is TRBV28, the J call TRBJ1-2; 8 bases match TRBD1. Trimming at V came to 1 base and at J to 1 base, leaving 11 bases not matched to a gene. The CDR3 is made up of 18 amino acids. CDR1 MDHEN and CDR2 SYDVKM come from the germline V gene. CDR3 bases: TGTGCCAGCAGTTTATTTGTCTCCGGACAGGGCAATAACTATGGCTACACCTTC. Translating it yields CASSLFVSGQGNNYGYTF.

V gene TRBV7-9 combines with J gene TRBJ2-3; D gene unclear. The CDR3 contains 12 residues. Trimming shortened V by 9 bases and J by 1 base, and 8 bases separated the two germline ends. Per the germline V gene, CDR1 is SEHNR and CDR2 is FQNEAQ (reference sequence). CDR3 DNA: TGTGCCAGTCAAGAGGGCACAGATACGCAGTATTTT. Translating it yields CASQEGTDTQYF. Looking up the rest from reference TRBV7-9 and TRBJ2-3 gives the full variable domain: DTGVSQNPRHKITKRGQNVTFRCDPISEHNRLYWYRQTLGQGPEFLTYFQNEAQLEKSRLLSDRFSAERPKGSFSTLEIQRTEQGDSAMYLCASQEGTDTQYFGPGTRLTVL.

This clone has a single count. The chain has TRBV5-1 and TRBJ1-5, with 8 bases that match TRBD1. V shed 0 bases, J shed 11 bases, and the junction held 10 bases outside the gene matches. The CDR3 sequence is 15 residues long. CDR1 is SGHRS and CDR2 is YFSETQ in the germline V gene. CDR3 protein: CASSLDLGQVGAQHF. The CDR3 nucleotides read TGCGCCAGCAGCTTGGATCTGGGACAGGTTGGAGCCCAGCATTTT.

The chain employs TRBV5-1 and TRBJ2-7; D might be TRBD1 (6 bases). This CDR3 comprises 15 residues. The V end was cut by 4 bases, the J end by 2 bases, with 16 bases between. Germline lookup yields CDR1 SGHRS and CDR2 YFSETQ. The CDR3 sequence is CASSRNTGPTYEQYF. The CDR3, as DNA: TGCGCCAGCAGCAGGAACACAGGGCCCACCTACGAGCAGTACTTC.

The chain carries TRBV11-2 and TRBJ1-2, with D possibly TRBD1 on 6 matching bases. Trimming left V 1 base short and J 4 bases short, with 16 bases between. This CDR3 is built from 16 residues. The V gene's germline CDR1 is SGHAT and CDR2 FQNNGV. CDR3 DNA: TGTGCCAGCAGCTTAGTTAATGTTGGGACATCCTATGGCTACACCTTC. Encoded protein: CASSLVNVGTSYGYTF.

This rearrangement joins TRBV19 to TRBJ1-6; 9 bases fit TRBD1. The V gene end was trimmed by 3 bases and the J gene end by 10 bases; junction bases not matched to a gene: 4. This CDR3 region has 14 residues. Germline values: CDR1 LNHDA, CDR2 SQIVND (reference sequence). The CDR3 coding sequence is TGTGCCAGTAGTATCACCGGGACAGGGTCACCCCTCCACTTT. Encoded protein: CASSITGTGSPLHF.

The gene calls are TRBV4-1 and TRBJ2-5, with a tentative D call TRBD2 (6 bases). CDR1 and CDR2 from the germline V gene are MGHRA and YSYEKL. V lost 1 base and J 2 bases, leaving 14 bases between the germline ends. The CDR3 spans 16 residues. The DNA for the CDR3 is TGCGCCAGCAGCCAAGCTTTTCCGGGACTGCAAGAGACCCAGTACTTC. It specifies CASSQAFPGLQETQYF.

The DNA for the CDR3 is TGTGCCTGGGGGGGACTAGCGGGAGGTTGGAATGAGCAGTTCTTC. Translating gives CAWGGLAGGWNEQFF. The chain has TRBV30 and TRBJ2-1; 15 positions match TRBD2. The V segment lost 5 bases and the J segment 7 bases; nucleotides outside the gene matches: 6. The CDR3 is 15 amino acids. Germline assignment: CDR1 GTSNPN and CDR2 SVGIG (reference sequence).

J is TRBJ2-1 and V is TRBV19; maybe TRBD2 (7 bases). The V gene's germline CDR1 is LNHDA and CDR2 SQIVND (reference sequence). V was trimmed by 4 bases and J by 0 bases, leaving 13 bases between them. CDR3 length: 16 residues. The DNA for the CDR3 is TGTGCCAGTAGTACATTCCGGGGGGCCTCCTACAATGAGCAGTTCTTC. It specifies CASSTFRGASYNEQFF.

The rearrangement links TRBV19 to TRBJ1-5; D gene unclear. Trimming cost V 2 bases and J 2 bases, with 7 bases left between them. In germline, CDR1 is LNHDA, CDR2 SQIVND (reference sequence). The CDR3 totals 14 residues. In DNA, the CDR3 is TGTGCCAGTAGTATACCAGGTCGCAATCAGCCCCAGCATTTT. Its protein is CASSIPGRNQPQHF. The complete variable domain, with remaining parts taken from reference TRBV19 and TRBJ1-5, reads DGGITQSPKYLFRKEGQNVTLSCEQNLNHDAMYWYRQDPGQGLRLIYYSQIVNDFQKGDIAEGYSVSREKKESFPLTVTSAQKNPTAFYLCASSIPGRNQPQHFGDGTRLSIL.

The V and J genes are TRBV6-5 and TRBJ1-4; D remains unclear. CDR1 MNHEY and CDR2 SVGAGI come from the germline V gene. Trimming left V 0 bases short and J 7 bases short, with 15 bases between. The CDR3 length is 16 residues. The CDR3 DNA sequence: TGTGCCAGCAGTTACTCCCGTCCTACTGCGGGTGAAAAACTGTTTTTT. Residues: CASSYSRPTAGEKLFF.

This chain uses TRBV6-7 with TRBJ2-5; 11 bases line up with TRBD2. The DNA matches TRBJ2-7 better at its end, which makes the J call doubtful. TRBV6-7 counts as an open reading frame of uncertain function. The CDR3 has 18 amino acids. The CDR3 DNA sequence: TGTGCCAGCAGTTACCCACGAAGTAGCGGGGGGGCCCCCTACGAGCAGTACTTC. Translation: CASSYPRSSGGAPYEQYF.

This clone was observed once. This rearrangement joins TRBV7-9 to TRBJ2-1; unclear D gene. The CDR3 sequence is 14 residues long. V lost 2 bases, J lost 5 bases, and 10 bases lay in between. The germline V gene encodes CDR1 SEHNR and CDR2 FQNEAQ (reference sequence). DNA of the CDR3: TGTGCCAGCAGCTTACCGTTTCCTAACAATGAGCAGTTCTTC. The encoded protein is CASSLPFPNNEQFF.